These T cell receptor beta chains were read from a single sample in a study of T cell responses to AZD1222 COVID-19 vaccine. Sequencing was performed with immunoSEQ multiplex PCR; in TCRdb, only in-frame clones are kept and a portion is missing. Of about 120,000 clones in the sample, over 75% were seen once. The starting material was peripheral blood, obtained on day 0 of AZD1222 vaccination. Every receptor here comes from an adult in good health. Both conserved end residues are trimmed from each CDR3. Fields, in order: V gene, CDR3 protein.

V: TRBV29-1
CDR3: SVEGRGTNYGYT

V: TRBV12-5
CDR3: ASGSGWDEAF

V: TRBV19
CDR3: ASSINSEQF

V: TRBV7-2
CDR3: ASSLGGVVEQF

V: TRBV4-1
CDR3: ASSFPGTGAVYGYT

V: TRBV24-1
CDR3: ATSDSGATNEKLF

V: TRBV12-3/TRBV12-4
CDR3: ASSYSNQPQH

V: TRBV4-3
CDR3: ASSRKTGDTPSGANVLT

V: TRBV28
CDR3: ASSSGQDQPQH

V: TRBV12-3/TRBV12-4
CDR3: ASSTQTSYEQY

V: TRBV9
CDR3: ASRAGTYEQY

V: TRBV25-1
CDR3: ASSEHSGLGGNEQF

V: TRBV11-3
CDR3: ASSLLSDYGYT

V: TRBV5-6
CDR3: ASSFEQGVGEQY

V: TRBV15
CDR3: ATSSLRGGVGDTQY

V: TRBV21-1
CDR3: ASMGRERWTGELF

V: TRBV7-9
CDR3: ASSPKGLLLAGANNEQF

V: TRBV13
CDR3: ASSSTRGTDTQY

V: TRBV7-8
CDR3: ASSALAGGGYNEQF

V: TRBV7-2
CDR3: ASSLNPTGVEAF

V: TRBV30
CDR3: AWSPGLAGGSTDTQY

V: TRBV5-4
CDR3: ASTPGTSGPYEQY

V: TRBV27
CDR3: ASSLRLAGSSYNEQF

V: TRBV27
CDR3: ASSLFGLNTEAF

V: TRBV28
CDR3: ASGGGIPTGSFVADTQY

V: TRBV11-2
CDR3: ASSFGTGGVYFRELF

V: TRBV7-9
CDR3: ASSFLASTDTQY

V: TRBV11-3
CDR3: ASSSSIEGEAF

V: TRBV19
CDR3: ASSGLEEGINVNEQF

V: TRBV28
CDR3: ASSTIQTGAGNTIY

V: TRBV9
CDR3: ASSVAPVGGTYNEQF

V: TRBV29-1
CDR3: SVNRGHSYNEQF

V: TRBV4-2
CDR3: ASSQRGGLGYNEQF

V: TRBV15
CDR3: ATSRDLADNYGYT

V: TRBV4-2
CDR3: ASSQGGNVAGNTIY

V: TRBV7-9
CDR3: ASTLGQGVRGYT

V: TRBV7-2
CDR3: ASSQSGGNYGYT

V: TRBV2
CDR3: ASRALSNNSPLH

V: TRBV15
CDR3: ATSRQGHTGELF

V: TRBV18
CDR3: ASSPGLAGAPYNEQF

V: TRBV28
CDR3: ASSLGQGYT

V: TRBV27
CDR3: ASSSDRARITTLQY

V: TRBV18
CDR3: ASSQPDRGYYGYT

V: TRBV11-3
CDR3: ASSLGTSGPGTGELF

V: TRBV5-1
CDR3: ASSAEPSSYNSPLH

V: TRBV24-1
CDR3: ATSDPGTSDEAF

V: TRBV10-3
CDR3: AISHTGSQSLLGYT

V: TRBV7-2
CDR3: ASSPPPPGFTGNTIY

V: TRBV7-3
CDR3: ASSFGDYGYT

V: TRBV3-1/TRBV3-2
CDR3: ASSQDGSVPSYEQY

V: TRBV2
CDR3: ASSGGSGNTGELF

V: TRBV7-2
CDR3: ASSLQNQPQH

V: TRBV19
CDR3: ASTLAGGQYNEQF